This entry lists 3 T cell receptor beta chains sequenced from one sample in a study of beta chain features in type 1 diabetes. cDNA synthesis used the whole RNA isolate, giving expressed TCRB sequences. Data came from immunoSEQ multiplex PCR; TCRdb stores just in-frame clones and leaves some out. The profile shows around 340,000 clones, around 8% of them singletons. Sequenced: central memory CD4+ T cells from blood. The receptors originated from a woman younger than 30 in good health.

The chain uses TRBV5-6 and TRBJ1-2, with TRBD1 matching over 7 bases. The CDR3 is made up of 14 amino acids. Trimming cost V 0 bases and J 7 bases; bases outside gene matches: 6. The germline gives CDR1 SGHDT, CDR2 YYEEEE. The DNA for the CDR3 is TGTGCCAGCAGCTTGGGGACAGGCACCGCTGGCTACACCTTC. Translating it yields CASSLGTGTAGYTF.

This clone has a count of ten or more. The CDR3 nucleotides are TGTGCCAGCACCTACGGGGGTGGAACAGGCTACGAGCAGTACTTC. Amino acids: CASTYGGGTGYEQYF. This rearrangement joins TRBV7-8 to TRBJ2-7; TRBD2 might be the D (6 bases). V was clipped by 7 bases and J by 3 bases, with 19 bases between them. The CDR3 consists of 15 residues. CDR1 is SGHVS, CDR2 FQNEAQ, per germline. Drawing the rest from reference TRBV7-8 and TRBJ2-7, the complete variable domain is GAGVSQSPRYKVAKRGQDVALRCDPISGHVSLFWYQQALGQGPEFLTYFQNEAQLDKSGLPSDRFFAERPEGSVSTLKIQRTQQEDSAVYLCASTYGGGTGYEQYFGPGTRLTVT.

This chain joins TRBV29-1 and TRBJ1-1; 9 positions agree with TRBD1. The V and J ends lost 5 bases and 4 bases, in that order; junction bases with no gene match: 8. CDR3 length: 14 residues. Germline-derived CDR1 and CDR2 are SQVTM and ANQGSEA. This CDR3 is CSVRGGTGSTEAFF. CDR3 coding DNA: TGCAGCGTTCGCGGCGGGACAGGGAGCACTGAAGCTTTCTTT. Full variable domain (missing parts from reference TRBV29-1 and TRBJ1-1): SAVISQKPSRDICQRGTSLTIQCQVDSQVTMMFWYRQQPGQSLTLIATANQGSEATYESGFVIDKFPISRPNLTFSTLTVSNMSPEDSSIYLCSVRGGTGSTEAFFGQGTRLTVV.